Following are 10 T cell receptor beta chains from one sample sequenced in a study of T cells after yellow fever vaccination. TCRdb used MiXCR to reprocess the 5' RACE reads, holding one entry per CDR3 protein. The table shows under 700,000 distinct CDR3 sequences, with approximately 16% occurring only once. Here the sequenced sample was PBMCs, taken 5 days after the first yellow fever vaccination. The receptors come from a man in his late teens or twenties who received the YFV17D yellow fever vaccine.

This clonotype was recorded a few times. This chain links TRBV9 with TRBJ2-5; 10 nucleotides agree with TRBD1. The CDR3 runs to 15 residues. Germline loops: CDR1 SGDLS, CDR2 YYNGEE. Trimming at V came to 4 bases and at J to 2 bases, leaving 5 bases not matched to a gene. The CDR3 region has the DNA TGTGCCAGCAGCTCCCGGGACAGGGGACAAGAGACCCAGTACTTC. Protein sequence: CASSSRDRGQETQYF.

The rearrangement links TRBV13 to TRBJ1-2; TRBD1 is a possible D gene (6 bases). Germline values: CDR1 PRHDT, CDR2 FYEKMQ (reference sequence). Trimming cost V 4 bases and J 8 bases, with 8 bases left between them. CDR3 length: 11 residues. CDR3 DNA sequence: TGTGCCAGCAGCTCGACAGGCGGCTACACCTTC. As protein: CASSSTGGYTF.

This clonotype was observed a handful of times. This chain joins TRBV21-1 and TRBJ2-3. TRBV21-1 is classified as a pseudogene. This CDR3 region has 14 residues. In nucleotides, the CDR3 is TGTGCCAGCAGCGCTCGACTTCGCACAGATACGCAGTATTTT. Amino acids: CASSARLRTDTQYF.

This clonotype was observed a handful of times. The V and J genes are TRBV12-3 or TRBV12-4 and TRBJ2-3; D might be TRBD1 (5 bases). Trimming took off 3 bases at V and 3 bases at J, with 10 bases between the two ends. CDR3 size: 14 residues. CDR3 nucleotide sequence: TGTGCCAGCAGTTTCTTCAGGGTAACAGATACGCAGTATTTT. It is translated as CASSFFRVTDTQYF.

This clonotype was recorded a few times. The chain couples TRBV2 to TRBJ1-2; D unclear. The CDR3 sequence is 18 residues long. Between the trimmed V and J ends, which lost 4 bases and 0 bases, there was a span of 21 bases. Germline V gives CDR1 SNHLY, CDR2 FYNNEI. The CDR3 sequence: CASSAPGPLPAANYGYTF. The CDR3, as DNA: TGTGCCAGCAGTGCCCCTGGGCCCCTCCCTGCAGCTAACTATGGCTACACCTTC.

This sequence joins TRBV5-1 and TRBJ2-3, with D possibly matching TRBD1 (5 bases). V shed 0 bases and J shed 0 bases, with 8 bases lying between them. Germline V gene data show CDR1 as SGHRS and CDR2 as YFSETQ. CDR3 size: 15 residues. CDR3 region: CASSLETASTDTQYF. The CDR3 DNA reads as TGCGCCAGCAGCTTGGAGACAGCGAGCACAGATACGCAGTATTTT.

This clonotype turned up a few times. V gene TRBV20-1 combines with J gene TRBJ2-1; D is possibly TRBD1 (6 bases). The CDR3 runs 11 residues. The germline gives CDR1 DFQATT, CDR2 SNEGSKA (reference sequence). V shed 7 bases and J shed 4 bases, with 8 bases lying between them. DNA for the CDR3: TGCAGTGGCCAGGGGTACAATGAGCAGTTCTTC. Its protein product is CSGQGYNEQFF.

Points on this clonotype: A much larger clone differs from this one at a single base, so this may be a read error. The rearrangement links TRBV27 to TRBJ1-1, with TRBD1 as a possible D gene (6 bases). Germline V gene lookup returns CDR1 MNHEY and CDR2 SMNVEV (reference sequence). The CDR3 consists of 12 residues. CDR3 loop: CSSSPGGAEAFF. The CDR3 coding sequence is TGTTCCAGCAGTCCTGGGGGGGCGGAAGCTTTCTTT.

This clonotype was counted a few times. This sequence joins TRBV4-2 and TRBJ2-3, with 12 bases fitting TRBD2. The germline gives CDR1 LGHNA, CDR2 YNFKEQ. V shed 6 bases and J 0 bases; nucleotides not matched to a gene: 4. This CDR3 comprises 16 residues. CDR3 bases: TGTGCCAGCAGGTCCGGGACTAGCGGGAGCACAGATACGCAGTATTTT. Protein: CASRSGTSGSTDTQYF.

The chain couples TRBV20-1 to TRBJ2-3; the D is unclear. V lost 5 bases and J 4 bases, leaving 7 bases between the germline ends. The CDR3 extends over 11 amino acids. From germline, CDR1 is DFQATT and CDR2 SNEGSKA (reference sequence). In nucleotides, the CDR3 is TGCAGTGCTGGGCCTTCAGATACGCAGTATTTT. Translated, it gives CSAGPSDTQYF.